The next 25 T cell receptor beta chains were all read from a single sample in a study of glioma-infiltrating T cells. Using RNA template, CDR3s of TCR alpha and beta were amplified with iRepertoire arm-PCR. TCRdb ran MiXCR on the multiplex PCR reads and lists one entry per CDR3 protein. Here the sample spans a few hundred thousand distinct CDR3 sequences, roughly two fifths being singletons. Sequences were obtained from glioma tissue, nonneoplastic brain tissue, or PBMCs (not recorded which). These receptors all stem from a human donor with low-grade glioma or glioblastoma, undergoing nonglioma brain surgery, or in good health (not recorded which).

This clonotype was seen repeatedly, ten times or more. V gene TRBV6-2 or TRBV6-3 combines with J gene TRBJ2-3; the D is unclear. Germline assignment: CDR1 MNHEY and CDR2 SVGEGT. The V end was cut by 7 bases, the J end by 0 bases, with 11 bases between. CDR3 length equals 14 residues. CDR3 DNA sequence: TGTGCCAGCATGGTGACTCCTAGCACAGATACGCAGTATTTT. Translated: CASMVTPSTDTQYF.

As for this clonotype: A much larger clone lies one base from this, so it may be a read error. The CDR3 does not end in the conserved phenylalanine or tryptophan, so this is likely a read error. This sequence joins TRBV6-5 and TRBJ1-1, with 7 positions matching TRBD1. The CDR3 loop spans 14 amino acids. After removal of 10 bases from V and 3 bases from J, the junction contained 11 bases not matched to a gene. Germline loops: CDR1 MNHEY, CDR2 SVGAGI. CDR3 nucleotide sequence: TGTGCCATCACTCCAAGCGACAGGGACACTGAAGCTTTCATT. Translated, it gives CAITPSDRDTEAFI.

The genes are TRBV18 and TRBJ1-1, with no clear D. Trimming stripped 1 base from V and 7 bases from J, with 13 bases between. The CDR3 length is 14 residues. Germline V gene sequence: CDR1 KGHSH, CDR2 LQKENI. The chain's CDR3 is CASSPLFPEGEAFF. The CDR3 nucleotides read TGTGCCAGCTCACCACTGTTCCCGGAAGGTGAAGCTTTCTTT.

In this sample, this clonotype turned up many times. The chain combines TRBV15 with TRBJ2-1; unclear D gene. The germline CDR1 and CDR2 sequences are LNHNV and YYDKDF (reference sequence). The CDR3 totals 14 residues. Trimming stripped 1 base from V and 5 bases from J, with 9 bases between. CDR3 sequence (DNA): TGTGCCACCAGCAGAGTTTACGACCACAATGAGCAGTTCTTC. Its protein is CATSRVYDHNEQFF.

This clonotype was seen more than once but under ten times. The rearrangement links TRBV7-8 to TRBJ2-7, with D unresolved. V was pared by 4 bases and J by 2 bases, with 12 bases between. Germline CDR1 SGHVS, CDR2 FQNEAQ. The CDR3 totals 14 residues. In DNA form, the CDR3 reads TGTGCCAGCAGCTACATACACATAGCCTACGAGCAGTACTTC. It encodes CASSYIHIAYEQYF.

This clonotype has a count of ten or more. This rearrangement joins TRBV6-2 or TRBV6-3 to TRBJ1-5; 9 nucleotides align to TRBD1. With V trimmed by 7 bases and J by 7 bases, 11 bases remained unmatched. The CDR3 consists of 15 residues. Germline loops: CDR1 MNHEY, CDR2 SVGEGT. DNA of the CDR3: TGTGCCAGCACTACGGGACAGGGAGGGAGCCAGCCCCAGCATTTT. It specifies CASTTGQGGSQPQHF.

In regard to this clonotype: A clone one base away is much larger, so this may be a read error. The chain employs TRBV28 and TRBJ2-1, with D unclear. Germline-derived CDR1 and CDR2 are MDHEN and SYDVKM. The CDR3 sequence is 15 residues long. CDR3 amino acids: CASSPDGSPYNEKFF. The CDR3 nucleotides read TGTGCCAGCAGTCCCGACGGGTCCCCCTACAATGAGAAGTTCTTC.

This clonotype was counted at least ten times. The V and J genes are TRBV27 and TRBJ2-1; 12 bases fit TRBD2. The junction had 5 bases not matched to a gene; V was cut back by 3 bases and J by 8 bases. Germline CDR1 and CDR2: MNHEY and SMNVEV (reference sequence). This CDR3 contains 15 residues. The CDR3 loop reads CASSFLAGGPYEQFF. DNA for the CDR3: TGTGCCAGCAGTTTCCTAGCGGGAGGGCCCTATGAGCAGTTCTTC.

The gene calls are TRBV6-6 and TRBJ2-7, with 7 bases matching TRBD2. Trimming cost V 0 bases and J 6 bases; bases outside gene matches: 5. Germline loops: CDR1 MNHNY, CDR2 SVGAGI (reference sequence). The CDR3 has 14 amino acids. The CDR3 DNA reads TGTGCCAGCAGTTACTCAGGGACTAAAGGCGAGCAGTACTTC. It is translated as CASSYSGTKGEQYF.

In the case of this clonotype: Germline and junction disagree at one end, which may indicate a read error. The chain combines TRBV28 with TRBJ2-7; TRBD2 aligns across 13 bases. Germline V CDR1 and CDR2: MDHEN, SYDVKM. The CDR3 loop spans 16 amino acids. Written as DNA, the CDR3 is TGTGCCAGCAGTCCAGGACTAGCGGGAGAGAAGGTCGAGAAGTACTTC. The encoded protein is CASSPGLAGEKVEKYF.

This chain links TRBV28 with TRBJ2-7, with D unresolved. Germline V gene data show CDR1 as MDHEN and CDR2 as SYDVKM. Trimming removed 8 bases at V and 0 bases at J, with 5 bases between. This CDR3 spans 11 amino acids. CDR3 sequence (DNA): TGTGCCAGCGGGGTCTCCTACGAGCAGTACTTC. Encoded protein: CASGVSYEQYF.

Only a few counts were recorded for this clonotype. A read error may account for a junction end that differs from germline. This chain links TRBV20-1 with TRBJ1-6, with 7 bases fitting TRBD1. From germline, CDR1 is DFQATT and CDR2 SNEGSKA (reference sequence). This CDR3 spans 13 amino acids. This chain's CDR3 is CSASRDSNPPLHF. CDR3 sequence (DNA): TGCAGTGCTAGCCGGGACAGTAATCCACCCCTCCACTTT.

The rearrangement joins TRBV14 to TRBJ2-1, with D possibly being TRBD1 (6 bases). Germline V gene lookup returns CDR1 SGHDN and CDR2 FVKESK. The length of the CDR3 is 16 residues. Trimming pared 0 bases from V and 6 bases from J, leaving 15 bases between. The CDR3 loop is CASSQDFRGIGNEQFF. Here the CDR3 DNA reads TGTGCCAGCAGCCAAGATTTCAGGGGTATAGGCAATGAGCAGTTCTTC.

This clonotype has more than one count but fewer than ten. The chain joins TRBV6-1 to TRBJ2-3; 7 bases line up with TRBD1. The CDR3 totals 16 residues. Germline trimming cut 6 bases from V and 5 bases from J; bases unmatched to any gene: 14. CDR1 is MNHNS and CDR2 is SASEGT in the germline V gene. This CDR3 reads CASSDREAIVGDTQYF. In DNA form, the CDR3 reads TGTGCCAGCAGCGACAGGGAAGCCATTGTCGGAGATACGCAGTATTTT.

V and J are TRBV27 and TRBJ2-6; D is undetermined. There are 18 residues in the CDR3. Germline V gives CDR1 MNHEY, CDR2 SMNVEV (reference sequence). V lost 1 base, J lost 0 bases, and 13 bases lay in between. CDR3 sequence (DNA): TGTGCCAGCAGTTTATTAAGGATAGGTGCCTCTGGGGCCAACGTCCTGACTTTC. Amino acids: CASSLLRIGASGANVLTF.

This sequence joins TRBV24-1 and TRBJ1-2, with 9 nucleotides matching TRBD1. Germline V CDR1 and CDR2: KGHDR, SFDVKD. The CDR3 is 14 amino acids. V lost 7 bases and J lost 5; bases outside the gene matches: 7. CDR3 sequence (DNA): TGTGCCACCAGCGACAGGGGGAGGTTTTATGGCTACACCTTC. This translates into CATSDRGRFYGYTF.

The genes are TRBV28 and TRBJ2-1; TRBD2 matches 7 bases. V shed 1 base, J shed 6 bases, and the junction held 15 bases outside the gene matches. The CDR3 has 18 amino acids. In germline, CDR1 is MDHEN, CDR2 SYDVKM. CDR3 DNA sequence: TGTGCCAGCAGTTTATCCCCCGGACTAGGGAGCTCCCTCAATGAGCAGTTCTTC. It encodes CASSLSPGLGSSLNEQFF.

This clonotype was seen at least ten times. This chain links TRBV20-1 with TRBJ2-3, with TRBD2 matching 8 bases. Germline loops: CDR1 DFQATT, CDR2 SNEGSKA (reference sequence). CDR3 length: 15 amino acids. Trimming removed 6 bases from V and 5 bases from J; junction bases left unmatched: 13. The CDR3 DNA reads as TGCAGTGCCAGGGAAATGGCGGGAGGAATAGATACGCAGTATTTT. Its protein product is CSAREMAGGIDTQYF.

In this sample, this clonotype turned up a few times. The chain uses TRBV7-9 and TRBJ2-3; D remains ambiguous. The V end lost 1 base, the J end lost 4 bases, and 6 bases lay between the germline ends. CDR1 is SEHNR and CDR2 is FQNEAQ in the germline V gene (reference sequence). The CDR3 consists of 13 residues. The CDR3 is CASSLGVPDTQYF. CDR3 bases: TGTGCCAGCAGCTTAGGAGTGCCAGATACGCAGTATTTT.

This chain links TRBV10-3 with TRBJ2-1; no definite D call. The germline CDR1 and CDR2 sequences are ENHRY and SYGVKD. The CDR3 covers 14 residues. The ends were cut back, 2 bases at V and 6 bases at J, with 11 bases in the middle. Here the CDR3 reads CAISEASSVNEQFF. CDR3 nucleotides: TGTGCCATCAGTGAGGCGTCAAGTGTCAATGAGCAGTTCTTC.

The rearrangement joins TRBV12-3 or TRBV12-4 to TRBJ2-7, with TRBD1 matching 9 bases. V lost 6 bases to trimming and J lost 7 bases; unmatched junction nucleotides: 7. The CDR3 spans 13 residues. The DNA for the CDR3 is TGTGCCAGCAGCGCGGACAGGGGCCGGGAGCAGTACTTC. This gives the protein CASSADRGREQYF.

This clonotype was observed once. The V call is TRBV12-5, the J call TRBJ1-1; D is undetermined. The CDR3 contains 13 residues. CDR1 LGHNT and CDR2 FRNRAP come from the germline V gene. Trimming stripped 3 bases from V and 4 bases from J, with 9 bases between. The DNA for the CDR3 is TGTGCTAGTGGTTTAGAGGCGGGCACTGAAGCTTTCTTT. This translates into CASGLEAGTEAFF.

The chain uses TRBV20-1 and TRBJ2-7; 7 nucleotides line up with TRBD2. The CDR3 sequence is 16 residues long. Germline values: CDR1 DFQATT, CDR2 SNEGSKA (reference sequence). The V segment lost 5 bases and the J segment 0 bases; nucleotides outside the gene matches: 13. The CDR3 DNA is TGCAGTGCTCACCTCCGGGGGGAGCGGAACTCCTACGAGCAGTACTTC. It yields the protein CSAHLRGERNSYEQYF.

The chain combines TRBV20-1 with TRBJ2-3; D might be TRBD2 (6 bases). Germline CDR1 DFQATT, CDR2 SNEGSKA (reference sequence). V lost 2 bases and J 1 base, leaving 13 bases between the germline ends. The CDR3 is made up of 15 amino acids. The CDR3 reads CSARWLAFRTDTQYF. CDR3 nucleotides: TGCAGTGCTAGATGGCTAGCGTTTCGCACAGATACGCAGTATTTT.

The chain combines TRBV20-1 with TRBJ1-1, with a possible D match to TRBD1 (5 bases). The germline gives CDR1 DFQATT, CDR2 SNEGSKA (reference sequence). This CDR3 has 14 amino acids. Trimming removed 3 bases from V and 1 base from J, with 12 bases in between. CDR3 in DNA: TGCAGTGCTAGCGGGACGGCTGGGAACACTGAAGCTTTCTTT. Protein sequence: CSASGTAGNTEAFF.